This T cell receptor (beta chain) was profiled in a study of radiotherapy plus CTLA-4 blockade in lung cancer (dated by TCRdb to the late 2010s). Some background on the complete study: Objective responses were observed in 15% to 20% of enrolled patients, and disease control was achieved in less than 35%. Beyond this particular receptor, the publication reports: After treatment with radiotherapy and ipilimumab, TCR clones that originated in tumors expanded in peripheral blood. Early dynamic changes in blood T cell clones, together with increased serum interferon-beta after radiation, were reported as the strongest predictors of response.

Library construction relied on the immunoSEQ multiplex PCR assay. The table comes from immuneACCESS by way of TCRdb, which keeps in-frame sequences with V and J called. Part of the clones is missing from these tables; in studies checked, under half for an unresolved V gene and the rest for unknown reasons. This sample lists about 38,000 clones; about 68% were detected once. Approximately 9% of the sample goes to the ten largest clones. Concerning this clone: It lacks a known antigen. There are no base qualities to consult, and no much larger clone falls within one base.

The study evaluated CTLA-4 blockade (ipilimumab) given together with focal radiation therapy in patients who had chemo-refractory metastatic non-small-cell lung cancer. Relative to germline, V is 5 bases shorter and J is 7 bases shorter, with 5 bases between their ends. The CDR3, from cysteine to phenylalanine, totals 10 residues. The DNA shown is the 30-base CDR3, in frame from base 1. CDR1 is given as SGHAT and CDR2 as FQNNGV, both from the germline V gene. The sequence links TRBV11-2 to TRBJ1-1, with the D gene uncertain. The sequenced sample was peripheral blood, obtained from a patient treated with radiotherapy plus ipilimumab. The receptor's source is a human donor with non-small cell lung cancer who had stable disease on radiotherapy plus ipilimumab. The CDR3 has the sequence CASSPGEAFF. The DNA is TGTGCCAGCAGCCCCGGTGAAGCTTTCTTT. The reference TRBV11-2 and TRBJ1-1 proteins fill in what lies around the CDR3, so the full variable domain reads EAGVAQSPRYKIIEKRQSVAFWCNPISGHATLYWYQQILGQGPKLLIQFQNNGVVDDSQLPKDRFSAERLKGVDSTLKIQPAKLEDSAVYLCASSPGEAFFGQGTRLTVV.